This entry features one T cell receptor (beta chain) sequence. The antigen is undetermined. One end of the junction varies from germline; a read error may be responsible. The data originate from a study of tumor and adjacent non-tumor tissue in lung cancer. The overall study: Patients comprised some eleven adenocarcinoma, 2 squamous cell carcinoma and 1 small cell lung cancer. The patients, around 11 men and five or six women, were roughly 31 to 80 with stage I to III disease. General study findings and limits: Normal lung showed higher cumulative top 100 clone frequency than tumor.

A modified ARM-PCR protocol with three rounds of nested PCR amplified TCRbeta. TCRdb processed the multiplex PCR reads anew with MiXCR; each CDR3 protein has one entry. The repertoire has approximately 82,000 distinct CDR3 sequences, approximately 82% of them found once; the top ten carry about two fifths. The template was RNA from unsorted bulk tissue. This non-tumor lung sample came from over 3 cm beyond the tumor edge. Newly diagnosed lung cancer patients had thoracic surgery in China, August–late 2014, without prior chemotherapy. Germline CDR1 and CDR2: WSHSY and SAAADI. The CDR3 has 13 residues. The V and J genes are TRBV10-2 and TRBJ2-2; possibly TRBD2 for D (6 bases). Material for sequencing was distant non-tumor lung tissue. The TCR was taken from a man between 65 and 85 years old with non-small cell lung cancer. The CDR3 DNA follows: TGCGCCAGCAAATCCGTCAGGAGTCGGGAGTTGTTTTTT. This encodes CASKSVRSRELFF.